This record looks at one T cell receptor (beta chain) sequence and its context. Primers included in the PCR were 60 Vbeta and 13 Jbeta primers. Clones were read by immunoSEQ multiplex PCR, and TCRdb kept only the in-frame ones, dropping some. The top ten clones hold 3% to 3.5% of a sample with about 120,000 clones, about 80% of them seen once. This record comes from a study of cytomegalovirus exposure and HLA in healthy donors. V was pared by 4 bases and J by 13 bases, with 20 bases between. This CDR3 has 15 residues. Looked up from germline, CDR1 is ENHRY and CDR2 is SYGVKD. Material for sequencing was PBMCs. The J gene is TRBJ1-6, the V gene TRBV10-3; tentative D call: TRBD1 (5 bases). This TCR derives from a male donor in good health and CMV-seronegative. CDR3 protein: CAISVDPQQEGPLHF. CDR3 nucleotides: TGTGCCATCAGTGTTGATCCGCAGCAGGAGGGGCCCCTCCACTTT.